The clone carrying this T cell receptor (beta chain) was detected only once. Its antigen is unidentified. Generated by immunoSEQ multiplex PCR, the TCRdb table keeps only in-frame clones and is missing some. The profile shows about 52,000 clones, approximately 94% of them singletons. The data originate from a study of T cells after posttransplantation cyclophosphamide. The germline V gene has CDR1 SGHNT and CDR2 YENEEA. With 5 bases removed from V and 5 bases from J, the gap between germline ends came to 22 bases. This CDR3 contains 18 residues. Study-wide points: Later post-transplant blood repertoires were often dominated by donor CD8+ memory clones.

The related graft donor's blood sample was taken on the day of bone marrow donation. The clonotype originates from a woman in her 30s in good health and a related stem cell transplant donor. Sequenced sample: PBMCs. This chain uses TRBV11-3 with TRBJ2-6, with a possible D match to TRBD2 (5 bases). CDR3 nucleotide sequence: TGTGCCAGCAGCCGAGGGTCATCTCGACAAAGTCGGGCCAACGTCCTGACTTTC. It yields the protein CASSRGSSRQSRANVLTF. Full variable domain (missing parts from reference TRBV11-3 and TRBJ2-6): EAGVVQSPRYKIIEKKQPVAFWCNPISGHNTLYWYLQNLGQGPELLIRYENEEAVDDSQLPKDRFSAERLKGVDSTLKIQPAELGDSAVYLCASSRGSSRQSRANVLTFGAGSRLTVL.